These 13 T cell receptor beta chains originate from one sample sequenced in a study of tumor-infiltrating lymphocytes in localized non-small cell lung cancer. Assay: immunoSEQ multiplex PCR; the TCRdb copy retains only in-frame clones and omits some. The repertoire holds under 35,000 clones, with 70% to 90% as singletons. Material: lung tumor tissue. The receptors derive from a human donor with non-small cell lung cancer.

The CDR3 DNA sequence: TGCAGCGTTGAACGGTCTAGCGGGGACATTCAGTACTTC. Translated, it gives CSVERSSGDIQYF. The chain employs TRBV29-1 and TRBJ2-4; 9 bases align to TRBD2. Unmatched junction bases numbered 4, after V lost 2 bases and J lost 8 bases. This CDR3 has 13 residues. From germline, CDR1 is SQVTM and CDR2 ANQGSEA. Using reference TRBV29-1 and TRBJ2-4 for the parts outside the CDR3, the full variable domain is SAVISQKPSRDICQRGTSLTIQCQVDSQVTMMFWYRQQPGQSLTLIATANQGSEATYESGFVIDKFPISRPNLTFSTLTVSNMSPEDSSIYLCSVERSSGDIQYFGAGTRLSVL.

The V gene is TRBV14, the J gene TRBJ1-2, with unresolved D. Germline V gives CDR1 SGHDN, CDR2 FVKESK. The CDR3 contains 12 residues. V lost 2 bases and J lost 4, with 5 bases in between. The CDR3 coding sequence is TGTGCCAGCAGCCAACAGGCCTATGGCTACACCTTC. Amino acids: CASSQQAYGYTF.

This clone was counted once. The chain employs TRBV18 and TRBJ2-3, with 7 bases that match TRBD2. CDR1 is KGHSH, CDR2 LQKENI, per germline. The CDR3 is 13 amino acids. V lost 2 bases to trimming and J lost 4 bases; unmatched junction nucleotides: 0. CDR3 coding DNA: TGTGCCAGCTCACCAGGACTAGCAGATACGCAGTATTTT. Its protein product is CASSPGLADTQYF.

The V and J genes are TRBV7-9 and TRBJ2-6, with D hard to call. This CDR3 has 13 residues. CDR1 and CDR2 (germline): SEHNR, FQNEAQ (reference sequence). Trimming took off 5 bases at V and 4 bases at J, with 6 bases between the two ends. The chain's CDR3 is CASSPDGANVLTF. The DNA of the CDR3 is TGTGCCAGCAGCCCCGACGGGGCCAACGTCCTGACTTTC.

V gene TRBV18 combines with J gene TRBJ2-6; no firm D call. From germline, CDR1 is KGHSH and CDR2 LQKENI. V lost 3 bases and J lost 2, with 8 bases in between. There are 15 residues in the CDR3. CDR3 amino acids: CASSPQVAGANVLTF. The DNA of the CDR3 is TGTGCCAGCTCACCGCAGGTCGCTGGGGCCAACGTCCTGACTTTC.

The chain carries TRBV11-2 and TRBJ2-7; 8 bases are a match to TRBD1. V was pared by 5 bases and J by 5 bases, with 2 bases of the junction left unmatched. The germline gives CDR1 SGHAT, CDR2 FQNNGV. The CDR3 length is 12 residues. The CDR3 sequence: CASSLDRDEQYF. The CDR3 DNA reads TGTGCCAGCAGCCTGGACAGGGACGAGCAGTACTTC.

This clone was counted only a few times. The chain combines TRBV14 with TRBJ2-7; no firm D call. Per the germline V gene, CDR1 is SGHDN and CDR2 is FVKESK. Between the trimmed V and J ends, which lost 0 bases and 2 bases, there was a span of 14 bases. This CDR3 comprises 16 residues. CDR3 nucleotide sequence: TGTGCCAGCAGCCAAGAGGGCTTTGGGGTAACCTACGAGCAGTACTTC. Translating it yields CASSQEGFGVTYEQYF.

This clone was observed a handful of times. The genes are TRBV2 and TRBJ1-6; no firm D call. The CDR3 has 14 amino acids. Germline CDR1 SNHLY, CDR2 FYNNEI. Trimming took off 6 bases at V and 8 bases at J, with 14 bases between the two ends. Written as DNA, the CDR3 is TGTGCCAGCAGAATGAACTATGGGGATTCACCCCTCCACTTT. Residues: CASRMNYGDSPLHF.

The V gene is TRBV19, the J gene TRBJ2-7; weak D call: TRBD1 (6 bases). The ends were cut back, 4 bases at V and 5 bases at J, with 18 bases in the middle. The CDR3 runs to 15 residues. The germline CDR1 and CDR2 sequences are LNHDA and SQIVND (reference sequence). The CDR3 spells CASSNPPDRTHEQYF. The CDR3 DNA follows: TGTGCCAGTAGTAACCCCCCGGACAGAACCCACGAGCAGTACTTC. Full variable domain (rest looked up from reference TRBV19 and TRBJ2-7): DGGITQSPKYLFRKEGQNVTLSCEQNLNHDAMYWYRQDPGQGLRLIYYSQIVNDFQKGDIAEGYSVSREKKESFPLTVTSAQKNPTAFYLCASSNPPDRTHEQYFGPGTRLTVT.

The rearrangement links TRBV19 to TRBJ2-7, with 9 bases fitting TRBD1. The J segment lost 1 base and the V segment lost 3 bases, leaving 4 bases of the junction unmatched. The CDR3 sequence is 15 residues long. From germline, CDR1 is LNHDA and CDR2 SQIVND (reference sequence). The CDR3 loop reads CASSIGTGLSYEQYF. The CDR3 coding sequence is TGTGCCAGTAGTATTGGGACAGGGTTGTCCTACGAGCAGTACTTC.

The rearrangement joins TRBV5-4 to TRBJ2-2; D not certain. Germline CDR1 reads SGHNT; CDR2 reads YYREEE (reference sequence). There are 15 residues in the CDR3. The V and J ends lost 0 bases and 6 bases respectively, with 12 bases between them. The CDR3 loop is CASSLANRVAGELFF. The CDR3 nucleotides read TGTGCCAGCAGCTTGGCAAATAGAGTCGCCGGGGAGCTGTTTTTT.

The gene calls are TRBV19 and TRBJ1-1; D perhaps matches TRBD1 (5 bases). The CDR3 extends over 15 amino acids. V was cut by 3 bases and J by 0 bases, with 11 bases left in between. CDR1 and CDR2 (germline): LNHDA, SQIVND (reference sequence). CDR3 bases: TGTGCCAGTAGTATGACGGGGCCGGTGAACACTGAAGCTTTCTTT. Translation gives CASSMTGPVNTEAFF.

This chain uses TRBV2 with TRBJ1-1, with TRBD1 as a possible D gene (6 bases). The germline gives CDR1 SNHLY, CDR2 FYNNEI. The CDR3 length is 13 residues. Trimming pared 4 bases from V and 4 bases from J, leaving 10 bases between. The CDR3 loop reads CASSVGGITEAFF. In DNA form, the CDR3 reads TGTGCCAGCAGTGTTGGGGGCATCACTGAAGCTTTCTTT.